This T cell receptor beta chain was found in a study of TIL therapy for anti-PD-1-resistant metastatic lung cancer. At the level of the study: Patients then received nivolumab; progressors got lymphodepletion, TIL and IL-2. By whole-exome sequencing, median non-synonymous tumor mutation burden was more than 1.2 mutations per megabase. Study results and limitations: After infusion, TIL clonotypes partly replaced peripheral T cells and declined over months. This highly selected cohort may not generalize to typical lung cancer patients.

Time point indicated: pre-treatment sample, taken before nivolumab and TIL therapy. CDR1 GTSNPN and CDR2 SVGIG come from the germline V gene (reference sequence). The CDR3 runs 13 residues. V was pared by 5 bases and J by 1 base, with 4 bases of the junction left unmatched. This clone was seen a handful of times. What it binds is not known. Sequencing used immunoSEQ v3. Here immunoSEQ multiplex PCR was the method, and the copy in TCRdb shows in-frame clones only, minus some. This table holds roughly 23,000 clones, about two thirds found once. The chain has TRBV30 and TRBJ1-1; 7 bases are a match to TRBD1. Sequencing used blood, obtained at baseline. This clonotype originated in a person aged 25-80 years with non-small cell lung cancer. CDR3 amino acids: CAWGQDSNTEAFF. In DNA form, the CDR3 reads TGTGCCTGGGGACAGGACTCGAACACTGAAGCTTTCTTT.